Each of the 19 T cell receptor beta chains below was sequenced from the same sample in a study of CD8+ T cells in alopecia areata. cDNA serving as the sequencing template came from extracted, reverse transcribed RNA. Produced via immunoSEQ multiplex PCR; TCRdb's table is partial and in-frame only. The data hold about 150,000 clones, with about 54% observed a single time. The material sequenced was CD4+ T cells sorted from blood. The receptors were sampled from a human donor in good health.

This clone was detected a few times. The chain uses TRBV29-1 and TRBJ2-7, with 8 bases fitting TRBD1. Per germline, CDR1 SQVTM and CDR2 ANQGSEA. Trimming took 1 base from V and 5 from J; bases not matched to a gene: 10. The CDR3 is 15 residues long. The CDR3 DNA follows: TGCAGCGTTGAAGTCTCCGGCAGGGGGCGCGACGAGCAGTACTTC. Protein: CSVEVSGRGRDEQYF.

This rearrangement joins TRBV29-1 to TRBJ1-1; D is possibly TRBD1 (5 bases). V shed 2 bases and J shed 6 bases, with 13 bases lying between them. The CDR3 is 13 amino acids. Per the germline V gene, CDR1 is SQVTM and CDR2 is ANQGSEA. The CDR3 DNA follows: TGCAGCGTTGAACCAGGGTTTGTCGCTGAAGCTTTCTTT. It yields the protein CSVEPGFVAEAFF.

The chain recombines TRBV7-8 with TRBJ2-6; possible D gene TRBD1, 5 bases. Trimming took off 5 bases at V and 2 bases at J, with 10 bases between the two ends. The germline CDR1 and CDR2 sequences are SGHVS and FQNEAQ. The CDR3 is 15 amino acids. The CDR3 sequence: CASSLQGAGANVLTF. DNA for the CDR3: TGTGCCAGCAGCCTGCAGGGCGCTGGGGCCAACGTCCTGACTTTC.

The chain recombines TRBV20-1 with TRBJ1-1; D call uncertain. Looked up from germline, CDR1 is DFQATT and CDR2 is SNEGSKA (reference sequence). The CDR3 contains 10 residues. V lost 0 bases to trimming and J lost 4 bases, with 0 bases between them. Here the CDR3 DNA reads TGCAGTGCTAGAGACACTGAAGCTTTCTTT. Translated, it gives CSARDTEAFF.

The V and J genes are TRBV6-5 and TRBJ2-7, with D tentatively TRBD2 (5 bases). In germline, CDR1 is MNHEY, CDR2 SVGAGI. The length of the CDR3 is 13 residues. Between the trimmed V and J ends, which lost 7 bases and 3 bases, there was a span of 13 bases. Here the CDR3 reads CASTRYSDYEQYF. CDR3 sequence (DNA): TGTGCCAGCACTCGCTATAGCGACTACGAGCAGTACTTC.

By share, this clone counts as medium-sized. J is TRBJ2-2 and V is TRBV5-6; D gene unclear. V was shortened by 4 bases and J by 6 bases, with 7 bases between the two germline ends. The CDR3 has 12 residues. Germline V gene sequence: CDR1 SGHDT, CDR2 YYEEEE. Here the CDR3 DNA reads TGTGCCAGCAGCAGAACGGCCGGGGAGCTGTTTTTT. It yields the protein CASSRTAGELFF.

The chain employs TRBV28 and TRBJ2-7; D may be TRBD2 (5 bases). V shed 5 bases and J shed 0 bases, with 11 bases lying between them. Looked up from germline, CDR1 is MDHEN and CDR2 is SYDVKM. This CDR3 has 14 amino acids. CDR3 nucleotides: TGTGCCAGCAGTCCCCATGGGAGCTCCTACGAGCAGTACTTC. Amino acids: CASSPHGSSYEQYF.

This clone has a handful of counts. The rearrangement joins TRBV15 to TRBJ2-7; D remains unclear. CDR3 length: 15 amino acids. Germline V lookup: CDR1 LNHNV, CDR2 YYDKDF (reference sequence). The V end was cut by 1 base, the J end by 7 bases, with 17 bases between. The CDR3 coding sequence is TGTGCCACCAGCAGAGTCCGGTCGATTAGAGGTGAGCAGTACTTC. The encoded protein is CATSRVRSIRGEQYF.

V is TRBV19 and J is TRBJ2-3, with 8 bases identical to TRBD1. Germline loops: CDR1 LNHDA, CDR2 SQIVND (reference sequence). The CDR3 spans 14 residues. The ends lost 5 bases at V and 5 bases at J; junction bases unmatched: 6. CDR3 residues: CASSWTGTEDTQYF. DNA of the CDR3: TGTGCCAGTAGTTGGACAGGGACAGAAGATACGCAGTATTTT. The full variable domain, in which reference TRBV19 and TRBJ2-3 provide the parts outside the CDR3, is DGGITQSPKYLFRKEGQNVTLSCEQNLNHDAMYWYRQDPGQGLRLIYYSQIVNDFQKGDIAEGYSVSREKKESFPLTVTSAQKNPTAFYLCASSWTGTEDTQYFGPGTRLTVL.

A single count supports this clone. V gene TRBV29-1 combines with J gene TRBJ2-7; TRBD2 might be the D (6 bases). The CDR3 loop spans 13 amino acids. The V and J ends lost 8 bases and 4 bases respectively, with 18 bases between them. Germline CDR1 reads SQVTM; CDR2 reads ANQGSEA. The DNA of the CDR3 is TGCAGCATAAGGGACTTCCCGAGGTACGAGCAGTACTTC. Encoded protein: CSIRDFPRYEQYF.

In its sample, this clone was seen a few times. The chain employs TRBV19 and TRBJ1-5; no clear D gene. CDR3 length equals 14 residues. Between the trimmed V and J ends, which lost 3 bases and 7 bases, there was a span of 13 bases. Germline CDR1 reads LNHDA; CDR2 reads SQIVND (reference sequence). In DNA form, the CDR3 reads TGTGCCAGTAGTATGGACGGCCATGGGCAGCCCCAGCATTTT. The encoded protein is CASSMDGHGQPQHF.

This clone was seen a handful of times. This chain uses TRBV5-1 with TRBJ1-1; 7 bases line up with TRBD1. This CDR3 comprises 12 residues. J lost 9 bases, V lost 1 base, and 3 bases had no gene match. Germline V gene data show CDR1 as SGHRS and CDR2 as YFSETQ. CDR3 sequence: CASSLQGEKAFF. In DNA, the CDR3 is TGCGCCAGCAGCTTGCAGGGGGAGAAAGCTTTCTTT.

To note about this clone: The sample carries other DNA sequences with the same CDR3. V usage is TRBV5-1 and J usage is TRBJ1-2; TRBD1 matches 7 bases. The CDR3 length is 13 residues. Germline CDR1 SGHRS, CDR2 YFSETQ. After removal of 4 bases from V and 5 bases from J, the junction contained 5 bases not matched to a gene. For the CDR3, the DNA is TGCGCCAGCAGCCGGGGACAGCTTTATGGCTACACCTTC. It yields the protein CASSRGQLYGYTF.

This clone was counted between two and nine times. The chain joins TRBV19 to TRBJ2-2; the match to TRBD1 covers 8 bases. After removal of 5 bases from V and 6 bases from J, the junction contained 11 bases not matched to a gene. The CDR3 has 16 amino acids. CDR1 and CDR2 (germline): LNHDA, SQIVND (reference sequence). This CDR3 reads CASSDLVTGDAGELFF. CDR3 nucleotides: TGTGCCAGTAGTGACCTAGTGACAGGGGACGCCGGGGAGCTGTTTTTT.

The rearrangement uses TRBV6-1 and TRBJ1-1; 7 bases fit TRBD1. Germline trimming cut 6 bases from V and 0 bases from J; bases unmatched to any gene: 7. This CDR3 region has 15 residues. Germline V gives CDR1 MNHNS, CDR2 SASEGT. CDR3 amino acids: CASRWGQLMNTEAFF. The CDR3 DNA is TGTGCCAGCAGATGGGGACAGTTAATGAACACTGAAGCTTTCTTT.

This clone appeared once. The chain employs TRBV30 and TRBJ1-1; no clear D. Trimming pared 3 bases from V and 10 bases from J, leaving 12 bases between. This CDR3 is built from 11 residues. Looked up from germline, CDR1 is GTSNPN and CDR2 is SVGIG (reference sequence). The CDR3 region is CAWSPAHGAFF. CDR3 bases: TGTGCCTGGAGCCCCGCACACGGAGCTTTCTTT.

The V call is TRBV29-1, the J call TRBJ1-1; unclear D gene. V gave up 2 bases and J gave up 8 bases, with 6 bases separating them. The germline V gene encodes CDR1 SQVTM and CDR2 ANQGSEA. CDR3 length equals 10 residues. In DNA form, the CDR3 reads TGCAGCGTTGAAAGGAGGGAAGCTTTCTTT. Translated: CSVERREAFF.

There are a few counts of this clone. This CDR3 is CAWSAGIYGYTF. The CDR3 bases are TGTGCCTGGAGTGCAGGAATCTATGGCTACACCTTC. The V call is TRBV30, the J call TRBJ1-2, with unresolved D. The CDR3 covers 12 residues. CDR1 and CDR2 from the germline V gene are GTSNPN and SVGIG (reference sequence). V was trimmed by 1 base and J by 4 bases, leaving 7 bases between them.

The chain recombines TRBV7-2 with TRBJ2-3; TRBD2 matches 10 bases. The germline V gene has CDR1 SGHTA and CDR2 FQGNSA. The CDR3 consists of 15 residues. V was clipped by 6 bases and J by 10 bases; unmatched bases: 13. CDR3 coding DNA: TGTGCCAGCAGTCCTACCGGGACTAGCGCCCCAGCGCAGTATTTT. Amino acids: CASSPTGTSAPAQYF.